The subject of this entry is one T cell receptor (beta chain). Its antigen is undetermined. Sequencing relied on a cDNA template that was reverse transcribed from extracted RNA. Clones were sequenced by immunoSEQ multiplex PCR, and TCRdb holds only the in-frame ones, with some missing. The sample holds 150,000 to 200,000 clones, around 60% seen once. Described treatment: oral pan-JAK inhibitor, 5-10 mg twice daily. The investigators collected lesional scalp punch biopsies and peripheral blood from alopecia areata patients. This record comes from a study of CD8+ T cells in alopecia areata. Study at large: Treated patients were given 5 to 10 mg oral tofacitinib twice daily. Tofacitinib dosing lasted 6 to 18 months, which was then followed by 6 months off drug. General observations from the study: Scalp and blood retained many expanded lesional clones during tofacitinib.

The germline gives CDR1 SQVTM, CDR2 ANQGSEA. V lost 4 bases and J 5 bases, leaving 9 bases between the germline ends. The CDR3 contains 12 residues. The TCR was taken from a human donor with alopecia areata. The genes are TRBV29-1 and TRBJ1-5; D remains ambiguous. The sample in question was CD4+ T cells sorted from blood, obtained around week 47, from a patient treated with tofacitinib. CDR3 nucleotide sequence: TGCAGCGTTGGGTTCATATATCAGCCCCAGCATTTT. It yields the protein CSVGFIYQPQHF.